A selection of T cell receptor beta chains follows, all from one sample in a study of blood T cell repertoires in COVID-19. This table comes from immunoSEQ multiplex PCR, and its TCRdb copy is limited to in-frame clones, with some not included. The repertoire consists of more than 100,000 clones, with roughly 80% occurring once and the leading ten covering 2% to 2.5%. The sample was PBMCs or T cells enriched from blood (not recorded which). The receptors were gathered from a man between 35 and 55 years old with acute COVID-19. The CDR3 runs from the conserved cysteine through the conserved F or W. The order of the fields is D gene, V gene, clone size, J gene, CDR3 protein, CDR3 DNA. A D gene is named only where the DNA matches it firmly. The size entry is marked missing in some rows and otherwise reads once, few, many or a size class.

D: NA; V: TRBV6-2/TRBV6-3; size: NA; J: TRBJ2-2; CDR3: CASSSSSDSPGELFF; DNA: TGTGCCAGCAGTTCCTCCAGCGACTCCCCCGGGGAGCTGTTTTTT
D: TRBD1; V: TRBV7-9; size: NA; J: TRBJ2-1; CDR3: CASSQPGQAHNEQFF; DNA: TGTGCCAGCAGCCAGCCCGGACAGGCCCACAATGAGCAGTTCTTC
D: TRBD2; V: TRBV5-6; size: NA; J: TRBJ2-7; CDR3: CASIEGGSYEQYF; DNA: TGTGCCAGCATTGAGGGAGGGAGTTACGAGCAGTACTTC
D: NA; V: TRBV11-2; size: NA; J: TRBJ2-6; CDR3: CASSLTRVYLGANVLTF; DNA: TGTGCCAGCAGCCTAACCCGGGTCTATCTCGGGGCCAACGTCCTGACTTTC
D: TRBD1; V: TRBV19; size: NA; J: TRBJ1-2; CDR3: CASSIGQGALANYGYTF; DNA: TGTGCCAGTAGTATCGGACAGGGGGCATTAGCTAACTATGGCTACACCTTC
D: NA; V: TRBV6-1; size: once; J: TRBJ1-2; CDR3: CASSEGAGLGNGYTF; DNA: TGTGCCAGCAGTGAAGGCGCAGGGCTAGGGAATGGCTACACCTTC
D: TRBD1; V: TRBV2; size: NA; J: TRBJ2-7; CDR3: CASRDRGPEQYF; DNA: TGTGCCAGCCGGGACAGGGGACCCGAGCAGTACTTC
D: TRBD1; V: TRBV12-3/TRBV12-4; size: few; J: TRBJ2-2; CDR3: CASRDRRSGELFF; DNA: TGTGCCAGCCGGGACAGGAGATCCGGGGAGCTGTTTTTT
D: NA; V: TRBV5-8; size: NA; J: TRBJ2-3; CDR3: CASRGLASRADTQYF; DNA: TGTGCCAGCAGAGGCCTAGCCTCCCGCGCAGATACGCAGTATTTT
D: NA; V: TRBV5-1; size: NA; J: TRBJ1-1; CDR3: CASSLASTVRNTEAFF; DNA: TGCGCCAGCAGCTTGGCTAGTACGGTTCGGAACACTGAAGCTTTCTTT
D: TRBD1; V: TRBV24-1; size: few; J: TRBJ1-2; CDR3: CATSDGQGGYTF; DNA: TGTGCCACCAGTGATGGACAGGGGGGCTACACCTTC
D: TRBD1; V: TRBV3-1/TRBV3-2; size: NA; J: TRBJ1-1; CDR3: CASSGGQIEKAFF; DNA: TGTGCCAGCAGCGGGGGACAGATTGAAAAAGCTTTCTTT
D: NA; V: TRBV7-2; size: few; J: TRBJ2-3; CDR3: CASSHFTDTQYF; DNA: TGTGCCAGCAGCCATTTCACAGATACGCAGTATTTT
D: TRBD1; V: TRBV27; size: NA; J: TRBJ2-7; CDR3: CASSLAGTGWYEQYF; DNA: TGTGCCAGCAGTTTAGCCGGGACAGGGTGGTACGAGCAGTACTTC
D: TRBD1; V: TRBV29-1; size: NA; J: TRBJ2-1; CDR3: CSVEEGTGVNEQFF; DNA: TGCAGCGTTGAAGAGGGGACAGGGGTCAATGAGCAGTTCTTC
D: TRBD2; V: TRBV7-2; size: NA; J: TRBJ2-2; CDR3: CASTNSGRNTGELFF; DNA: TGTGCCAGCACCAATAGCGGGAGAAACACCGGGGAGCTGTTTTTT
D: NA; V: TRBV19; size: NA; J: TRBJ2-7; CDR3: CASSSHRDSYEQYF; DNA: TGTGCCAGTAGTTCGCACAGGGACTCCTACGAGCAGTACTTC
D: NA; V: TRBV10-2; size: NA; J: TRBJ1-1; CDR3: CASSVGGLNTEAFF; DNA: TGCGCCAGCAGTGTCGGGGGGCTGAACACTGAAGCTTTCTTT